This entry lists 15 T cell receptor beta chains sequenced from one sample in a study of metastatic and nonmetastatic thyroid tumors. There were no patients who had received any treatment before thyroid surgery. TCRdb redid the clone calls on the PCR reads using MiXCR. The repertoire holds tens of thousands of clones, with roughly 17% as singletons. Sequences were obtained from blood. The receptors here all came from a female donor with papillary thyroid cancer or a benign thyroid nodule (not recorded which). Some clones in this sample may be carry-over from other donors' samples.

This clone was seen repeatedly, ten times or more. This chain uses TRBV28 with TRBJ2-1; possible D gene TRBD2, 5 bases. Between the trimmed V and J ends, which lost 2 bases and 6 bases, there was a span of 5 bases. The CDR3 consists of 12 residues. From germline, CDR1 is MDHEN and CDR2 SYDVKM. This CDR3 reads CASSLGSNEQFF. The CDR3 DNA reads TGTGCCAGCAGTTTAGGGAGCAATGAGCAGTTCTTC.

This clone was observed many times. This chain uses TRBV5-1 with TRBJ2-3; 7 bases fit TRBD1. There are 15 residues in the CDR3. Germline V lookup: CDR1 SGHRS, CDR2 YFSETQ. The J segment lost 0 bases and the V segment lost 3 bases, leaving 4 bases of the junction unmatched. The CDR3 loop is CASSSLGGSTDTQYF. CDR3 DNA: TGCGCCAGCAGCTCGCTAGGGGGCAGCACAGATACGCAGTATTTT.

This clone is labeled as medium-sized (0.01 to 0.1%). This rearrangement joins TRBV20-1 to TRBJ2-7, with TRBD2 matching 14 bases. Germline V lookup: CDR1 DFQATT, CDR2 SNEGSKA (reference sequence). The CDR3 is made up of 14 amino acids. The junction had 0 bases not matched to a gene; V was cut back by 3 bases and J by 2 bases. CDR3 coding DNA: TGCAGTGCTAGGACTAGCGGGAGGGCCTACGAGCAGTACTTC. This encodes CSARTSGRAYEQYF.

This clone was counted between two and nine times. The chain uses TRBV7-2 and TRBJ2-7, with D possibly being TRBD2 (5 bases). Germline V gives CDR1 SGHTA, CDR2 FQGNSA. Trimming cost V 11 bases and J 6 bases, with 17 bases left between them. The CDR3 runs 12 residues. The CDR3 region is CAGSRNGVEQYF. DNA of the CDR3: TGTGCCGGTAGCCGCAACGGGGTCGAGCAGTACTTC. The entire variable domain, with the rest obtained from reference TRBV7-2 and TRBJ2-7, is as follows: GAGVSQSPSNKVTEKGKDVELRCDPISGHTALYWYRQSLGQGLEFLIYFQGNSAPDKSGLPSDRFSAERTGGSVSTLTIQRTQQEDSAVYLCAGSRNGVEQYFGPGTRLTVT.

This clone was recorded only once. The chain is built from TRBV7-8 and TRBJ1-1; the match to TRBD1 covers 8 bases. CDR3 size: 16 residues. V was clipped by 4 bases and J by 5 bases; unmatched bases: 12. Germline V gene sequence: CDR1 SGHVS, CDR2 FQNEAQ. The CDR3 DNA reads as TGTGCCAGCAGCTACATCCCAGGGGGCGTATGGACTGAAGCTTTCTTT. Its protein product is CASSYIPGGVWTEAFF.

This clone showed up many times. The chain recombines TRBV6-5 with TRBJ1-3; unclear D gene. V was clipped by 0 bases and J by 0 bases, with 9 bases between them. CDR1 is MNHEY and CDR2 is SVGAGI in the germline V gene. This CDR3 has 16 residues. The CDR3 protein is CASSYSGYNSGNTIYF. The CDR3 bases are TGTGCCAGCAGTTACTCGGGCTACAACTCTGGAAACACCATATATTTT.

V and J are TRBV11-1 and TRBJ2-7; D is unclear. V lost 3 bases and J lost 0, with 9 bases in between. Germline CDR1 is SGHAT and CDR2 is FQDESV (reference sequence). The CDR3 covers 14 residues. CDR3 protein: CASSFWTPSYEQYF. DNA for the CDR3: TGTGCCAGCAGCTTCTGGACGCCCTCCTACGAGCAGTACTTC.

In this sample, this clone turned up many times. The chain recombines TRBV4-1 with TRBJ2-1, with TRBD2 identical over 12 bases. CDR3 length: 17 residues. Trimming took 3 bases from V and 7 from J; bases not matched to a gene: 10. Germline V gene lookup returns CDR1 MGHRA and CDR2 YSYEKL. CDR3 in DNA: TGCGCCAGCAGCCAGTTCAGGACTAGCGGGAATGCGAATGAGCAGTTCTTC. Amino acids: CASSQFRTSGNANEQFF.

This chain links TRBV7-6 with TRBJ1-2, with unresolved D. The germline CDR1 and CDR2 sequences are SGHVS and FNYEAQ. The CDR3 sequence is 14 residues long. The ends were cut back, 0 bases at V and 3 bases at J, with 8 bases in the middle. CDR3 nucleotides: TGTGCCAGCAGCTTAGCGCCGACTGACTATGGCTACACCTTC. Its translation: CASSLAPTDYGYTF.

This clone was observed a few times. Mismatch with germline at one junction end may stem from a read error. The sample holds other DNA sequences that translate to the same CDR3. CDR3 nucleotides: TGTGCCAGTAGTGATGGGACTAGTGGGAGAGACGAGCAGTACTTC. It yields the protein CASSDGTSGRDEQYF. The V gene is TRBV6-1, the J gene TRBJ2-7; 8 bases align to TRBD2. The V gene's germline CDR1 is MNHNS and CDR2 SASEGT. The CDR3 is made up of 15 amino acids.

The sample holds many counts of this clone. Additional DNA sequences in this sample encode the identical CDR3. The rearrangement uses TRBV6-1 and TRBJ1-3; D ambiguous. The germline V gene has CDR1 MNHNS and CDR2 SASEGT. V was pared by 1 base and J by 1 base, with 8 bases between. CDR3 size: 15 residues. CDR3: CASSEEAGSGNTIYF. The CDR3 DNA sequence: TGTGCCAGCAGTGAAGAGGCGGGTTCTGGAAACACCATATATTTT.

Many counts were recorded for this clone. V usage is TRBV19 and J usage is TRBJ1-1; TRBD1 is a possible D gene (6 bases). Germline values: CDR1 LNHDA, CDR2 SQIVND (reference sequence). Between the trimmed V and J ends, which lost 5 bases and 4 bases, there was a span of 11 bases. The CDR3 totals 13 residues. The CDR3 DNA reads TGTGCCAGTAGTGGGGGGGGCGCCACTGAAGCTTTCTTT. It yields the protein CASSGGGATEAFF.

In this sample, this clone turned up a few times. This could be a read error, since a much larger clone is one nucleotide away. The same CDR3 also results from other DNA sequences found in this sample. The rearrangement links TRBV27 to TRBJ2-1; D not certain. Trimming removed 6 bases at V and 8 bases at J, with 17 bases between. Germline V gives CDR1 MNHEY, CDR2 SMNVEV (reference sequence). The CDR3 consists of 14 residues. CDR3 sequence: CASSLLAVVDEQFF. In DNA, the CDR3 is TGTGCCAGCAGCCTTTTGGCAGTTGTCGATGAGCAGTTCTTC.

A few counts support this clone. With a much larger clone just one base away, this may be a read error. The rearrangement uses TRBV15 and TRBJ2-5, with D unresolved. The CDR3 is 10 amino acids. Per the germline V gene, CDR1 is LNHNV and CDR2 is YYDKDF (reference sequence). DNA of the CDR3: TGTGCCACCAGCATAGAGGCCCAGTACTTC. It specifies CATSIEAQYF.

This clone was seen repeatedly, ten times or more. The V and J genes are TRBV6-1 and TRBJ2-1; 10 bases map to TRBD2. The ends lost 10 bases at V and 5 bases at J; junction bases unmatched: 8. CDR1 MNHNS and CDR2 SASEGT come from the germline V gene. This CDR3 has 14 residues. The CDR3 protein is CATGLAGVHNEQFF. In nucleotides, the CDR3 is TGTGCCACCGGTCTAGCGGGAGTCCACAATGAGCAGTTCTTC.